This record looks at one TCR beta chain sequence and its context. The antigen remains undetermined. The germline CDR1 and CDR2 sequences are MNHEY and SVGAGI. The CDR3 sequence is 13 residues long. V was pared by 5 bases and J by 6 bases, with 13 bases between. These data belong to a study of vaccination effects on CD4 cells after COVID-19. Study-wide background: Two convalescent patients provided samples 16 days and one week prevaccination. Overall study findings and caveats: In the late period after vaccination, infection- and vaccine-induced clones contracted markedly.

This table comes from immunoSEQ multiplex PCR, and its TCRdb copy is limited to in-frame clones, with some not included. The sample holds more than 35,000 clones, 70% to 80% seen once. Expansion with viral peptide pools was applied to antigen-specific CD4+ T cells by the ViraFEST assay prior to sequencing. Following an approximately ten-day culture, CD4+ T cells were purified. Infection dated between March and December 2020, before the Alpha, Beta and Delta variants reached the United States. Sequenced here: CD4+ T cells from PBMCs cultured with HCoV-NL63 spike peptides, sampled before COVID-19 vaccination. The V gene is TRBV6-5, the J gene TRBJ1-2; D unclear. The sequence was collected from a human donor who had a prior SARS-CoV-2 infection. The CDR3 coding sequence is TGTGCCAGCAGTAGCGGGGTCCGGGATGGCTACACCTTC. It yields the protein CASSSGVRDGYTF.